The 29 T cell receptor beta chains reported below all come from one sample, sequenced in a study of cytomegalovirus exposure and HLA in healthy donors. The PCR was carried out with 60 Vbeta primers and 13 Jbeta primers. Some clones are missing from TCRdb's copy, which holds only in-frame ones; the method was immunoSEQ multiplex PCR. This sample has around 180,000 clones, with over 70% found just once. Sequencing was carried out using PBMCs. The receptors here all came from a boy aged 2 to 9 in good health and CMV-seronegative.

The V call is TRBV6-5, the J call TRBJ1-2; no definite D call. The CDR3 has 13 amino acids. Trimming cost V 8 bases and J 5 bases, with 15 bases left between them. Germline CDR1 MNHEY, CDR2 SVGAGI. The CDR3 nucleotides read TGTGCCAGCCGAGGTGGGCGGGAATATGGCTACACCTTC. It translates to CASRGGREYGYTF.

This chain connects TRBV6-5 to TRBJ1-2; 8 bases match TRBD1. The CDR3 spans 14 residues. The V gene's germline CDR1 is MNHEY and CDR2 SVGAGI. V lost 0 bases to trimming and J lost 7 bases; unmatched junction nucleotides: 4. The CDR3 region has the DNA TGTGCCAGCAGTTACTCACGCAGGGGGCTTGGCTACACCTTC. Translating gives CASSYSRRGLGYTF.

The chain links TRBV6-1 to TRBJ1-6, with TRBD1 matching 7 bases. CDR1 is MNHNS, CDR2 SASEGT, per germline. V was clipped by 3 bases and J by 9 bases; unmatched bases: 11. The CDR3 is made up of 16 amino acids. CDR3 protein: CASSDVDRAESSPLHF. The CDR3 DNA reads TGTGCCAGCAGTGATGTCGACAGGGCGGAAAGTTCACCCCTCCACTTT.

The J gene is TRBJ1-2, the V gene TRBV19; TRBD1 might be the D (6 bases). This CDR3 is 15 amino acids long. Germline V gene lookup returns CDR1 LNHDA and CDR2 SQIVND (reference sequence). V lost 2 bases and J 6 bases, leaving 16 bases between the germline ends. The CDR3 bases are TGTGCCAGTAGTATATCTGCCGGCAGGGGTGATGGCTACACCTTC. Residues: CASSISAGRGDGYTF.

This sequence joins TRBV19 and TRBJ1-1; D is unclear. Germline V gene sequence: CDR1 LNHDA, CDR2 SQIVND (reference sequence). The ends were cut back, 6 bases at V and 1 base at J, with 9 bases in the middle. This CDR3 region has 13 residues. CDR3 region: CASSVEGNTEAFF. The DNA of the CDR3 is TGTGCCAGTAGCGTGGAGGGGAACACTGAAGCTTTCTTT.

The rearrangement uses TRBV7-9 and TRBJ1-1; TRBD1 matches at 8 bases. The CDR3 runs to 19 residues. Trimming took 1 base from V and 1 from J; bases not matched to a gene: 14. Germline loops: CDR1 SEHNR, CDR2 FQNEAQ (reference sequence). The CDR3 nucleotides are TGTGCCAGCAGCTTAGGATCAGACCCAGGGGGCAGGGGGAACACTGAAGCTTTCTTT. It is translated as CASSLGSDPGGRGNTEAFF.

V usage is TRBV5-6 and J usage is TRBJ2-1, with D possibly TRBD2 on 5 matching bases. With 4 bases removed from V and 9 bases from J, the gap between germline ends came to 14 bases. The CDR3 runs to 13 residues. Germline CDR1 SGHDT, CDR2 YYEEEE. CDR3 sequence (DNA): TGTGCCAGCAGCGTCCGGGGTGCGGGTGAGCAGTTCTTC. It yields the protein CASSVRGAGEQFF.

The gene calls are TRBV7-8 and TRBJ1-5; D is possibly TRBD1 (6 bases). With 1 base removed from V and 4 bases from J, the gap between germline ends came to 14 bases. This CDR3 comprises 16 residues. Germline CDR1 is SGHVS and CDR2 is FQNEAQ. CDR3 residues: CASSLEGQLSNQPQHF. DNA of the CDR3: TGTGCCAGCAGCTTAGAAGGACAGCTATCAAATCAGCCCCAGCATTTT.

Only one count was recorded for this clone. This sequence joins TRBV6-5 and TRBJ2-2, with 11 bases fitting TRBD2. Germline assignment: CDR1 MNHEY and CDR2 SVGAGI. The CDR3 extends over 15 amino acids. The V and J ends lost 6 bases and 7 bases, in that order; junction bases with no gene match: 7. The CDR3 nucleotides read TGTGCCAGCAGGGCCGGGACTAGCGGCGGCGGGGAGCTGTTTTTT. Translated: CASRAGTSGGGELFF.

This clone occurred many times. The gene calls are TRBV2 and TRBJ1-3; TRBD1 is a possible D gene (5 bases). This CDR3 is 15 amino acids long. Per the germline V gene, CDR1 is SNHLY and CDR2 is FYNNEI. The V end lost 8 bases, the J end lost 3 bases, and 17 bases lay between the germline ends. DNA for the CDR3: TGTGCCAGCGCCACAGAAGGGACTCATGGAAACACCATATATTTT. Amino acid sequence: CASATEGTHGNTIYF. The whole variable domain, remainder taken from reference TRBV2 and TRBJ1-3, is EPEVTQTPSHQVTQMGQEVILRCVPISNHLYFYWYRQILGQKVEFLVSFYNNEISEKSEIFDDQFSVERPDGSNFTLKIRSTKLEDSAMYFCASATEGTHGNTIYFGEGSWLTVV.

This chain links TRBV27 with TRBJ1-1; TRBD1 might be the D (6 bases). In germline, CDR1 is MNHEY, CDR2 SMNVEV (reference sequence). Trimming cost V 2 bases and J 4 bases, with 14 bases left between them. The CDR3 has 15 amino acids. The CDR3 sequence is CASSLTGLGGTEAFF. The CDR3 DNA follows: TGTGCCAGCAGTTTAACGGGTTTAGGGGGCACTGAAGCTTTCTTT.

The chain couples TRBV5-8 to TRBJ1-3, with D unclear. Germline V gene sequence: CDR1 SGHTS, CDR2 YDEGEE. The CDR3 extends over 15 amino acids. Trimming pared 2 bases from V and 0 bases from J, leaving 9 bases between. CDR3 region: CASSFLVISGNTIYF. The CDR3 DNA follows: TGTGCCAGCAGCTTTCTCGTTATCTCTGGAAACACCATATATTTT.

As regards this clone: The junction and the germline gene differ at one end; a read error may be behind it. This chain uses TRBV7-9 with TRBJ2-7; 12 bases line up with TRBD2. Germline V lookup: CDR1 SEHNR, CDR2 FQNEAQ (reference sequence). The length of the CDR3 is 12 residues. CDR3 in DNA: TGTGCCAGCAGCCCGACTAGCGGGAGAAGAAACTTC. Amino acid sequence: CASSPTSGRRNF.

This chain joins TRBV5-8 and TRBJ2-7; 7 bases match TRBD2. With 4 bases clipped from V and 3 bases from J, the junction kept 10 bases outside the gene matches. This CDR3 is 15 amino acids long. The germline V gene encodes CDR1 SGHTS and CDR2 YDEGEE. As DNA, the CDR3 is TGTGCCAGCAGCAGTAGCGGGTTCTTGGGCTACGAGCAGTACGTC. The encoded protein is CASSSSGFLGYEQYV.

This clone was seen a handful of times. This chain joins TRBV9 and TRBJ2-7; TRBD2 agrees at 7 bases. Unmatched junction bases numbered 8, after V lost 0 bases and J lost 2 bases. CDR1 SGDLS and CDR2 YYNGEE come from the germline V gene. The CDR3 extends over 16 amino acids. The CDR3 sequence: CASSVGGGAGTYEQYF. As DNA, the CDR3 is TGTGCCAGCAGCGTAGGTGGTGGAGCGGGGACCTACGAGCAGTACTTC.

The V call is TRBV5-4, the J call TRBJ2-5; perhaps TRBD1 as D (5 bases). The CDR3 is made up of 14 amino acids. Germline V gene lookup returns CDR1 SGHNT and CDR2 YYREEE (reference sequence). V dropped 4 bases and J dropped 4 bases, with 14 bases sitting between them. The CDR3 DNA sequence: TGTGCCAGCAGCGCCACAGGTCCGCGAGAGACCCAGTACTTC. It codes for CASSATGPRETQYF. The full variable domain, in which reference TRBV5-4 and TRBJ2-5 provide the parts outside the CDR3, is ETGVTQSPTHLIKTRGQQVTLRCSSQSGHNTVSWYQQALGQGPQFIFQYYREEENGRGNFPPRFSGLQFPNYSSELNVNALELDDSALYLCASSATGPRETQYFGPGTRLLVL.

This chain links TRBV18 with TRBJ1-5; 7 nucleotides align to TRBD1. The CDR3 runs 14 residues. V gave up 4 bases and J gave up 0 bases; unmatched junction bases: 0. Germline lookup yields CDR1 KGHSH and CDR2 LQKENI. The CDR3 DNA follows: TGTGCCAGCTCACAGGGGGCTAGCAATCAGCCCCAGCATTTT. Translated: CASSQGASNQPQHF. Full variable domain (outside the CDR3, taken from reference TRBV18 and TRBJ1-5): NAGVMQNPRHLVRRRGQEARLRCSPMKGHSHVYWYRQLPEEGLKFMVYLQKENIIDESGMPKERFSAEFPKEGPSILRIQQVVRGDSAAYFCASSQGASNQPQHFGDGTRLSIL.

V and J are TRBV5-8 and TRBJ2-3; the match to TRBD1 covers 10 bases. Germline CDR1 reads SGHTS; CDR2 reads YDEGEE. V shed 4 bases, J shed 1 base, and the junction held 6 bases outside the gene matches. The CDR3 totals 16 residues. The CDR3 nucleotides are TGTGCCAGCAGCCCGGGACAGGGGTGGGGCACAGATACGCAGTATTTT. It specifies CASSPGQGWGTDTQYF.

This rearrangement joins TRBV11-2 to TRBJ2-2; D is uncertain. Germline V gene lookup returns CDR1 SGHAT and CDR2 FQNNGV. The germline V and J ends were trimmed by 2 bases and 6 bases, with 16 bases remaining between them. This CDR3 contains 16 residues. The CDR3 DNA follows: TGTGCCAGCAGCTTAATAGGTAGCTATCGTTCCGGGGAGCTGTTTTTT. Translation gives CASSLIGSYRSGELFF.

The chain links TRBV18 to TRBJ1-6, with 10 positions matching TRBD1. The germline V gene encodes CDR1 KGHSH and CDR2 LQKENI. There are 16 residues in the CDR3. V lost 0 bases and J lost 8; bases outside the gene matches: 4. As DNA, the CDR3 is TGTGCCAGCTCACCACCCGACAGGGGGCTAGATTCACCCCTCCACTTT. It yields the protein CASSPPDRGLDSPLHF.

CDR3 in DNA: TGCGCCAGCAGCCAAGGGTCTAGCGGTTCCCCCTACGAGCAGTACTTC. It encodes CASSQGSSGSPYEQYF. V is TRBV4-1 and J is TRBJ2-7; the match to TRBD2 covers 7 bases. Germline values: CDR1 MGHRA, CDR2 YSYEKL. After removal of 1 base from V and 2 bases from J, the junction contained 8 bases not matched to a gene. The CDR3 has 16 residues.

V usage is TRBV5-1 and J usage is TRBJ2-1; TRBD2 agrees at 7 bases. Germline CDR1 SGHRS, CDR2 YFSETQ. Trimming cost V 0 bases and J 9 bases; bases outside gene matches: 6. CDR3 size: 14 residues. CDR3 DNA sequence: TGCGCCAGCAGCTTGGCCGGCGGGAGTGGTGAGCAGTTCTTC. Encoded protein: CASSLAGGSGEQFF.

With respect to this clone: Other DNA sequences from this sample encode an identical CDR3 as well. V is TRBV5-1 and J is TRBJ1-2, with a weak D call TRBD1 (6 bases). Deletions cut 5 bases from V and 5 bases from J, with 7 bases between. CDR1 and CDR2 (germline): SGHRS, YFSETQ. The CDR3 has 11 residues. The CDR3, as DNA: TGCGCCAGCAGTACAGGGTATGGCTACACCTTC. Protein: CASSTGYGYTF.

The chain uses TRBV30 and TRBJ1-2; 7 bases agree with TRBD1. Germline-derived CDR1 and CDR2 are GTSNPN and SVGIG (reference sequence). V gave up 3 bases and J gave up 4 bases; unmatched junction bases: 5. The CDR3 is made up of 13 amino acids. CDR3 bases: TGTGCCTGGAGGAACAGGGGCACCTATGGCTACACCTTC. As protein: CAWRNRGTYGYTF.

This chain links TRBV12-5 with TRBJ2-7; D not resolved. V lost 7 bases to trimming and J lost 0 bases, with 4 bases between them. Germline V gene data show CDR1 as LGHNT and CDR2 as FRNRAP. CDR3 length: 11 amino acids. The CDR3 sequence is CASAFSYEQYF. DNA of the CDR3: TGTGCTAGTGCCTTCTCCTACGAGCAGTACTTC.

CDR3 in amino acids: CASSLSGGSYEQYV. CDR3 DNA sequence: TGTGCCAGCAGCTTGAGCGGGGGATCCTACGAGCAGTACGTC. The chain uses TRBV5-5 and TRBJ2-7, with TRBD2 matching over 8 bases. The germline gives CDR1 SGHKS, CDR2 YYEKEE (reference sequence). This CDR3 comprises 14 residues. After removal of 1 base from V and 1 base from J, the junction contained 1 base not matched to a gene.

V usage is TRBV30 and J usage is TRBJ2-7; TRBD1 matches 9 bases. CDR3 size: 11 residues. The V segment lost 7 bases and the J segment 5 bases; nucleotides outside the gene matches: 3. Per germline, CDR1 GTSNPN and CDR2 SVGIG (reference sequence). This chain's CDR3 is CAYDRGDEQYV. The CDR3 DNA is TGTGCCTATGACAGGGGGGACGAGCAGTACGTC.

The genes are TRBV5-8 and TRBJ2-7; 7 positions agree with TRBD2. J was trimmed by 6 bases and V by 0 bases; bases with no gene match: 9. The CDR3 runs to 15 residues. CDR1 is SGHTS and CDR2 is YDEGEE in the germline V gene. CDR3 in DNA: TGTGCCAGCAGCTTGGGACTAGCAGCCAAGGGCGAGCAGTACTTC. This encodes CASSLGLAAKGEQYF.

This clone was seen only a few times. J is TRBJ1-2 and V is TRBV5-1, with D maybe TRBD1 (5 bases). The CDR3 runs to 14 residues. From germline, CDR1 is SGHRS and CDR2 YFSETQ. V was clipped by 4 bases and J by 6 bases, with 16 bases between them. DNA of the CDR3: TGCGCCAGCAGCAGGGATGGGGGGAAAAATGGCTACACCTTC. This codes for CASSRDGGKNGYTF.